This section outlines one TCR beta chain sequence together with its context. Via CD45RO/CCR7/CD25/CD127/CD95/CD27, cells of the CD4+ naive, central memory, regulatory and stem cell-like memory subsets were sorted. Purity (above 95%) was reached by all sorted populations. This sample was included in a study of beta chain features in type 1 diabetes. Expressed TCRB transcripts got sequenced, as all isolated RNA was reverse transcribed. The protocol was immunoSEQ multiplex PCR, while the TCRdb copy is restricted to in-frame clones and leaves out a portion. The sample records about 160,000 clones, approximately 9% being singletons. In germline, CDR1 is SGHDT, CDR2 YYEEEE. V lost 1 base, J lost 2 bases, and 1 base stayed unmatched. The CDR3 totals 14 residues.

The V gene is TRBV5-6, the J gene TRBJ2-3; TRBD1 matches at 7 bases. Sequences were obtained from central memory CD4+ T cells from blood. The source of this sequence is a young woman in good health. CDR3: CASSLRGPTDTQYF. The DNA of the CDR3 is TGTGCCAGCAGCTTGAGGGGGCCCACAGATACGCAGTATTTT.